This section outlines one TCR beta chain sequence together with its context. This sample was taken from a study of blood T cell repertoires in COVID-19. Study context: Sources were T cells, B-cell-depleted T cells, or PBMCs; the material itself was cDNA or gDNA.

Participants were aged 18 to 89 years, lived in about 26 US areas, and enrolled virtually. Cohort placement rested on clinical history that participants reported themselves. Recovery among Cohort 3 donors was established by two negative PCRs, clearance, or symptom resolution. Germline V gene lookup returns CDR1 SNHLY and CDR2 FYNNEI. This CDR3 region has 14 residues. The V end was cut by 6 bases, the J end by 3 bases, with 12 bases between. Assay: immunoSEQ multiplex PCR; the TCRdb copy retains only in-frame clones and omits some. Of 300,000 to 450,000 clones listed, approximately 90% are singletons. The rearrangement uses TRBV2 and TRBJ1-5; D remains ambiguous. Sequenced material: PBMCs or T cells enriched from blood (not recorded which). The receptor was derived from a woman aged 18-35 years who had recovered from COVID-19. The CDR3 here is CASSEREFNQPQHF. CDR3 sequence (DNA): TGTGCCAGCAGCGAACGGGAGTTCAATCAGCCCCAGCATTTT.